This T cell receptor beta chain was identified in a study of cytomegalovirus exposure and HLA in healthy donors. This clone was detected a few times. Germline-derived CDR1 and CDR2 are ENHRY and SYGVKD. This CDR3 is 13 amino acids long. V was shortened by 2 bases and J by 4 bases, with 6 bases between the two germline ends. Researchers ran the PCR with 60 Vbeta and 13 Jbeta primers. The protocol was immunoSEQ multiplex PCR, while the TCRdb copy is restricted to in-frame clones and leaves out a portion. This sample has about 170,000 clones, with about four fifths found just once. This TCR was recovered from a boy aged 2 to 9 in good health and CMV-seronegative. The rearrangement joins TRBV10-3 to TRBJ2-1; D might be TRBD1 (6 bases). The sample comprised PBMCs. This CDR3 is CAISETGYNEQFF. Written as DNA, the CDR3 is TGTGCCATCAGTGAGACAGGGTACAATGAGCAGTTCTTC.